This entry lists 31 T cell receptor beta chains sequenced from one sample in a study of identical twins. From the 5' RACE reads, TCRdb called clonotypes with MiXCR, one entry per CDR3 protein. In the table there are 1.5 million to 2 million distinct CDR3 sequences, less than 35% of which are singletons. Sequenced material: cord blood. These receptors came from a newborn girl in good health.

This chain connects TRBV20-1 to TRBJ2-3, with D perhaps TRBD2 (5 bases). The V end lost 2 bases, the J end lost 2 bases, and 17 bases lay between the germline ends. This CDR3 comprises 16 residues. Germline V gene data show CDR1 as DFQATT and CDR2 as SNEGSKA (reference sequence). CDR3 in amino acids: CSARRVGLASTDTQYF. In nucleotides, the CDR3 is TGCAGTGCTAGACGTGTCGGGCTAGCCTCCACAGATACGCAGTATTTT.

This rearrangement joins TRBV20-1 to TRBJ2-1; D is unresolved. This CDR3 spans 13 amino acids. From germline, CDR1 is DFQATT and CDR2 SNEGSKA (reference sequence). V was pared by 7 bases and J by 1 base, with 11 bases between. DNA for the CDR3: TGCAGTGTTCGGACCCCGTCCTACAATGAGCAGTTCTTC. Translating gives CSVRTPSYNEQFF.

The table lists this clonotype with a few counts. The genes are TRBV7-9 and TRBJ2-1; 12 bases are a match to TRBD2. The CDR3 spans 20 residues. Per the germline V gene, CDR1 is SEHNR and CDR2 is FQNEAQ (reference sequence). J was trimmed by 7 bases and V by 2 bases; bases with no gene match: 18. CDR3 sequence: CASSLPLAGGPGSKSNEQFF. In nucleotides, the CDR3 is TGTGCCAGCAGCTTACCGCTAGCGGGGGGGCCGGGGAGTAAATCAAATGAGCAGTTCTTC.

A few counts support this clonotype. The chain recombines TRBV5-1 with TRBJ2-1; 8 bases agree with TRBD1. Per germline, CDR1 SGHRS and CDR2 YFSETQ. The trim removed 4 bases at V and 7 bases at J, leaving 13 bases unmatched. The CDR3 has 16 residues. CDR3 residues: CASSQKVGQGVNEQFF. Here the CDR3 DNA reads TGCGCCAGCAGCCAGAAGGTCGGACAGGGTGTAAATGAGCAGTTCTTC.

This clonotype was seen more than once but under ten times. The chain has TRBV24-1 and TRBJ2-1, with 7 bases lining up with TRBD1. The junction had 7 bases not matched to a gene; V was cut back by 3 bases and J by 0 bases. This CDR3 region has 17 residues. From germline, CDR1 is KGHDR and CDR2 SFDVKD. The DNA of the CDR3 is TGTGCCACCAGTGATCCAAAAAGGGACAGCTCCTACAATGAGCAGTTCTTC. Encoded protein: CATSDPKRDSSYNEQFF.

The rearrangement joins TRBV27 to TRBJ2-1; D is uncertain. The DNA end favors TRBJ2-7, so the J call may be wrong. Germline V lookup: CDR1 MNHEY, CDR2 SMNVEV (reference sequence). This CDR3 is built from 15 residues. The CDR3 sequence: CATATNPYSYNEQYF. CDR3 DNA: TGTGCCACTGCCACTAACCCATACTCCTACAATGAGCAGTACTTC.

This clonotype was seen many times. This rearrangement joins TRBV4-1 to TRBJ2-1; possible D gene TRBD2, 6 bases. V lost 4 bases, J lost 2 bases, and 12 bases lay in between. CDR3 size: 15 residues. In germline, CDR1 is MGHRA, CDR2 YSYEKL. CDR3 bases: TGCGCCAGCAGCCTGGCGGGGTTCCCCTACAATGAGCAGTTCTTC. This sequence encodes CASSLAGFPYNEQFF.

The gene calls are TRBV5-1 and TRBJ2-3, with TRBD2 as a possible D gene (5 bases). The CDR3 sequence is 13 residues long. CDR1 and CDR2 (germline): SGHRS, YFSETQ. V gave up 5 bases and J gave up 4 bases, with 11 bases separating them. The CDR3 DNA follows: TGCGCCAGCAGGGAGGTCCGTTCAGATACGCAGTATTTT. It yields the protein CASREVRSDTQYF.

CDR3 DNA: TGTGCCAGCAGCACTAGCGGGAGGGCCCCGGATACGCAGTATTTT. Residues: CASSTSGRAPDTQYF. The chain has TRBV3-1 and TRBJ2-3; 13 nucleotides line up with TRBD2. CDR3 length: 15 amino acids. Trimming cost V 5 bases and J 6 bases; bases outside gene matches: 5. Germline lookup yields CDR1 LGHDT and CDR2 YNNKEL (reference sequence).

This sequence joins TRBV20-1 and TRBJ1-5; 8 nucleotides agree with TRBD1. This CDR3 region has 14 residues. Germline V lookup: CDR1 DFQATT, CDR2 SNEGSKA (reference sequence). V lost 6 bases to trimming and J lost 5 bases; unmatched junction nucleotides: 9. The CDR3 nucleotides are TGCAGTGCGACATCACAGGGGGAGGATCAGCCCCAGCATTTT. Translating gives CSATSQGEDQPQHF.

This chain links TRBV10-3 with TRBJ1-2, with 7 bases identical to TRBD1. V lost 5 bases to trimming and J lost 4 bases; unmatched junction nucleotides: 1. The CDR3 extends over 12 amino acids. CDR1 and CDR2 (germline): ENHRY, SYGVKD. The CDR3 sequence is CAISRDSYGYTF. CDR3 DNA: TGTGCCATCAGTCGGGACAGCTATGGCTACACCTTC.

This rearrangement joins TRBV7-6 to TRBJ2-3, with TRBD1 matching over 8 bases. The germline gives CDR1 SGHVS, CDR2 FNYEAQ. V was clipped by 4 bases and J by 5 bases; unmatched bases: 11. The CDR3 extends over 16 amino acids. The CDR3 spells CASSSVGQGKRDTQYF. The DNA of the CDR3 is TGTGCCAGCAGCTCAGTTGGACAGGGAAAGAGAGATACGCAGTATTTT.

This clonotype appeared a few times. This chain uses TRBV28 with TRBJ2-3; 12 nucleotides agree with TRBD2. This CDR3 comprises 16 residues. Germline lookup yields CDR1 MDHEN and CDR2 SYDVKM. V lost 5 bases and J lost 6; bases outside the gene matches: 9. CDR3 amino acids: CASSPNRLAGEDTQYF. DNA for the CDR3: TGTGCCAGCAGTCCAAACAGACTAGCGGGAGAGGATACGCAGTATTTT.

This clonotype was seen only a few times. V is TRBV12-3 or TRBV12-4 and J is TRBJ2-1; 11 bases align to TRBD2. With 3 bases clipped from V and 12 bases from J, the junction kept 13 bases outside the gene matches. This CDR3 has 16 amino acids. This CDR3 reads CASSLFRASGGRGQFF. CDR3 nucleotide sequence: TGTGCCAGCAGTTTGTTTAGGGCTAGCGGGGGGCGAGGGCAGTTCTTC.

The rearrangement joins TRBV7-2 to TRBJ1-1; D not certain. V shed 3 bases and J shed 6 bases, with 11 bases lying between them. Germline lookup yields CDR1 SGHTA and CDR2 FQGNSA. CDR3 length: 13 amino acids. In DNA, the CDR3 is TGTGCCAGCAGCTTGATGGTTAGGGCTGAAGCTTTCTTT. Its translation is CASSLMVRAEAFF.

This clonotype was detected only once. The rearrangement uses TRBV18 and TRBJ1-1; no firm D call. V shed 4 bases and J shed 2 bases, with 14 bases lying between them. The CDR3 contains 15 residues. CDR1 and CDR2 (germline): KGHSH, LQKENI. The CDR3 is CASSRVQLQNTEAFF. The CDR3 DNA reads as TGTGCCAGCTCACGGGTTCAACTGCAAAACACTGAAGCTTTCTTT.

The CDR3 is CASSPTSGVLAKNIQYF. In nucleotides, the CDR3 is TGTGCCAGCTCACCGACTAGCGGGGTCCTAGCCAAAAACATTCAGTACTTC. V and J are TRBV18 and TRBJ2-4, with 11 positions matching TRBD2. CDR3 size: 17 residues. Per germline, CDR1 KGHSH and CDR2 LQKENI. V lost 3 bases, J lost 0 bases, and 4 bases stayed unmatched.

The V and J genes are TRBV6-6 and TRBJ1-4; TRBD1 matches at 8 bases. CDR1 and CDR2 (germline): MNHNY, SVGAGI (reference sequence). The V and J ends lost 0 bases and 8 bases, in that order; junction bases with no gene match: 2. The CDR3 covers 14 residues. CDR3 loop: CASSYSGDREKLFF. The CDR3 nucleotides are TGTGCCAGCAGTTACTCGGGGGACAGGGAAAAACTGTTTTTT.

The chain combines TRBV29-1 with TRBJ1-2, with D unclear. This CDR3 spans 12 amino acids. V was pared by 6 bases and J by 0 bases, with 8 bases between. The V gene's germline CDR1 is SQVTM and CDR2 ANQGSEA. CDR3 amino acids: CSVLGANYGYTF. The CDR3, as DNA: TGCAGCGTCCTTGGAGCTAACTATGGCTACACCTTC.

The chain has TRBV2 and TRBJ1-6, with D unclear. The CDR3 sequence is 13 residues long. V was clipped by 8 bases and J by 0 bases, with 5 bases between them. Germline-derived CDR1 and CDR2 are SNHLY and FYNNEI. The CDR3 sequence: CASGDSYNSPLHF. DNA for the CDR3: TGTGCCAGCGGCGACTCCTATAATTCACCCCTCCACTTT.

V is TRBV20-1 and J is TRBJ2-7; 11 bases fit TRBD2. The J call could be wrong; TRBJ2-4 is a better fit for the DNA end. The CDR3 extends over 13 amino acids. Germline CDR1 reads DFQATT; CDR2 reads SNEGSKA (reference sequence). CDR3 DNA: TGCAGTGCGCCACTAGCGGGAGAGTACATTCAGTACTTC. Translated, it gives CSAPLAGEYIQYF.

CDR3 coding DNA: TGTGCCACCAGTGATTCCGGCTTGTCTCCGCAGTACTTC. It translates to CATSDSGLSPQYF. This rearrangement joins TRBV24-1 to TRBJ2-7; D unclear. The germline V and J ends were trimmed by 2 bases and 9 bases, with 13 bases remaining between them. The CDR3 loop spans 13 amino acids. CDR1 is KGHDR and CDR2 is SFDVKD in the germline V gene.

This clonotype has more than one count but fewer than ten. The chain combines TRBV28 with TRBJ2-5; 7 bases are shared with TRBD1. Germline V CDR1 and CDR2: MDHEN, SYDVKM. This CDR3 has 15 residues. After removal of 5 bases from V and 5 bases from J, the junction contained 11 bases not matched to a gene. Here the CDR3 DNA reads TGTGCCAGCAGTGCCCCAGGGGGTAGATCGGAGACCCAGTACTTC. Translating gives CASSAPGGRSETQYF.

This rearrangement joins TRBV5-1 to TRBJ2-1; 7 bases fit TRBD2. Germline loops: CDR1 SGHRS, CDR2 YFSETQ. This CDR3 contains 12 residues. Trimming at V came to 9 bases and at J to 3 bases, leaving 3 bases not matched to a gene. The CDR3 reads CATRTSYNEQFF. Written as DNA, the CDR3 is TGCGCCACCAGGACTAGCTACAATGAGCAGTTCTTC.

This clonotype was detected only a few times. This sequence joins TRBV4-2 and TRBJ1-2; possible D gene TRBD1, 6 bases. The CDR3 extends over 15 amino acids. From germline, CDR1 is LGHNA and CDR2 YNFKEQ. The ends were cut back, 4 bases at V and 2 bases at J, with 14 bases in the middle. The CDR3 region has the DNA TGTGCCAGCAGCCCCGCGGAGGGGGAGAACTATGGCTACACCTTC. Its protein product is CASSPAEGENYGYTF.

The chain employs TRBV5-1 and TRBJ2-5, with 9 bases identical to TRBD2. In germline, CDR1 is SGHRS, CDR2 YFSETQ. Losses at the gene ends were 2 bases for V and 2 bases for J; bases not matched to a gene: 4. The CDR3 extends over 15 amino acids. Here the CDR3 reads CASSFLAGNQETQYF. Here the CDR3 DNA reads TGCGCCAGCAGCTTCCTAGCGGGGAATCAAGAGACCCAGTACTTC.

In its sample, this clonotype was seen a few times. The chain links TRBV4-2 to TRBJ1-5; 7 bases are a match to TRBD1. This CDR3 is 15 amino acids long. Germline loops: CDR1 LGHNA, CDR2 YNFKEQ. Germline trimming cut 4 bases from V and 4 bases from J; bases unmatched to any gene: 7. CDR3 bases: TGTGCCAGCAGCCCACTGACAGGGATAAATCAGCCCCAGCATTTT. It yields the protein CASSPLTGINQPQHF.

Many counts were recorded for this clonotype. The chain links TRBV6-5 to TRBJ2-5, with 8 nucleotides matching TRBD1. Germline V gene lookup returns CDR1 MNHEY and CDR2 SVGAGI. The CDR3 has 11 amino acids. The ends lost 8 bases at V and 4 bases at J; junction bases unmatched: 0. The CDR3 spells CASGQGETQYF. CDR3 nucleotides: TGTGCCAGCGGACAGGGAGAGACCCAGTACTTC.

This clonotype has at least ten counts. The chain couples TRBV29-1 to TRBJ2-7, with TRBD1 as a possible D gene (6 bases). V lost 2 bases, J lost 0 bases, and 17 bases lay in between. From germline, CDR1 is SQVTM and CDR2 ANQGSEA. The CDR3 length is 16 residues. CDR3 DNA: TGCAGCGTTGAAAATGGGCAGGGGCTATTCTCCTACGAGCAGTACTTC. It codes for CSVENGQGLFSYEQYF.

The chain joins TRBV9 to TRBJ2-2; 11 nucleotides match TRBD2. The CDR3 sequence is 17 residues long. The trim removed 2 bases at V and 5 bases at J, leaving 8 bases unmatched. CDR1 SGDLS and CDR2 YYNGEE come from the germline V gene. The CDR3 loop is CASSVVTSGRATGELFF. CDR3 DNA: TGTGCCAGCAGCGTGGTCACTAGCGGGAGAGCTACCGGGGAGCTGTTTTTT.

CDR3 protein: CASSQVSLLAGVGNEQFF. In DNA, the CDR3 is TGTGCCAGCAGCCAAGTCTCTCTACTAGCGGGAGTAGGGAATGAGCAGTTCTTC. The V gene is TRBV4-2, the J gene TRBJ2-1; TRBD2 matches 11 bases. V lost 1 base, J lost 7 bases, and 12 bases stayed unmatched. Germline V lookup: CDR1 LGHNA, CDR2 YNFKEQ. The CDR3 has 18 amino acids.